Each of the 32 T cell receptor beta chains below was sequenced from the same sample in a study of beta chain features in type 1 diabetes (dated by TCRdb to the late 2010s). These TCRs are of unknown antigen specificity. The library was produced with the immunoSEQ multiplex PCR assay. The High Capacity cDNA Reverse Transcription Kit was used to reverse transcribe all of the isolated RNA, meaning that expressed TCRB transcripts were what got sequenced. Entries here come from immuneACCESS through TCRdb and include only in-frame sequences with V and J called. Some clones fail to appear in such tables; in the studies checked, an unresolved V gene covers under half of the shortfall, and the cause of the remainder is unknown. This sample has 600,000 or so clones in its table, and over 10% of those were observed once. The ten largest account for 0.095% to 0.15% of the sample. What the work shows at the level of the full study, not this receptor alone: Type 1 diabetes patients showed a moderate but significant shortening of TCRB CDR3 length in all four CD4+ subsets.

Sequencing was done on a sample of naive CD4+ T cells from blood. This sample's cell subset or site label indicates: true naive CD4+ T cells. The receptors shown here come from a man aged 25-40 years with type 1 diabetes.

The J gene is TRBJ2-2, the V gene TRBV6-6, with 7 nucleotides matching TRBD1. V lost 5 bases, J lost 1 base, and 1 base stayed unmatched. CDR1 is MNHNY, CDR2 SVGAGI, per germline (reference sequence). This CDR3 has 14 residues. The CDR3 nucleotides read TGTGCCAGCAGTGACAGGGTGAACACCGGGGAGCTGTTTTTT. It codes for CASSDRVNTGELFF.

This clone was seen at least ten times. The V and J genes are TRBV7-3 and TRBJ2-7, with D possibly called TRBD1 or TRBD2 (5 bases each). The CDR3 is 14 residues long. Trimming removed 0 bases at V and 6 bases at J, with 12 bases between. Germline CDR1 and CDR2: SGHTA and FQGTGA. Here the CDR3 reads CASSLTRDGGEQYF. CDR3 coding DNA: TGTGCCAGCAGCTTAACCAGGGACGGAGGCGAGCAGTACTTC.

A note on this clone: Different DNA sequences within this sample yield the same CDR3. The gene calls are TRBV20-1 and TRBJ1-2; D might be TRBD1 (5 bases). In germline, CDR1 is DFQATT, CDR2 SNEGSKA (reference sequence). Deletions cut 3 bases from V and 5 bases from J, with 7 bases between. The CDR3 runs 11 residues. The CDR3 loop is CSASGGYGYTF. In DNA, the CDR3 is TGCAGTGCTAGTGGGGGTTATGGCTACACCTTC.

This clone was seen a single time. The genes are TRBV9 and TRBJ2-1, with 10 bases matching TRBD1. Germline lookup yields CDR1 SGDLS and CDR2 YYNGEE. CDR3 size: 16 residues. The ends lost 0 bases at V and 3 bases at J; junction bases unmatched: 3. In DNA, the CDR3 is TGTGCCAGCAGCGTAGGGGGACAGGGGATCTACAATGAGCAGTTCTTC. This gives the protein CASSVGGQGIYNEQFF.

In this sample, this clone turned up a few times. This chain connects TRBV6-6 to TRBJ2-7, with D unclear. The germline CDR1 and CDR2 sequences are MNHNY and SVGAGI (reference sequence). The CDR3 is 11 residues long. Trimming took off 5 bases at V and 7 bases at J, with 9 bases between the two ends. The CDR3 DNA reads as TGTGCCAGCAGTACCTCTTGGGAGCAGTACTTC. Protein: CASSTSWEQYF.

This clone has only a few counts. The chain is built from TRBV7-9 and TRBJ2-3; no firm D call. V gave up 5 bases and J gave up 5 bases, with 17 bases separating them. The V gene's germline CDR1 is SEHNR and CDR2 FQNEAQ (reference sequence). The CDR3 length is 15 residues. The CDR3 DNA sequence: TGTGCCAGCAGCGCACCCGGACCGGGCAAAGATACGCAGTATTTT. It yields the protein CASSAPGPGKDTQYF.

This clone was seen only a few times. V gene TRBV9 combines with J gene TRBJ2-7; D is uncertain. From germline, CDR1 is SGDLS and CDR2 YYNGEE. The V and J ends lost 4 bases and 6 bases respectively, with 17 bases between them. This CDR3 spans 14 amino acids. This chain's CDR3 is CASSLDPGSGEQYF. As DNA, the CDR3 is TGTGCCAGCAGCTTAGACCCCGGGTCGGGCGAGCAGTACTTC.

The chain couples TRBV18 to TRBJ1-4, with D possibly TRBD1 on 6 matching bases. Looked up from germline, CDR1 is KGHSH and CDR2 is LQKENI. V gave up 0 bases and J gave up 7 bases, with 15 bases separating them. The CDR3 runs 16 residues. The CDR3 loop reads CASSPPNGGRIEKLFF. The CDR3 coding sequence is TGTGCCAGCTCACCACCAAACGGGGGCCGGATTGAAAAACTGTTTTTT. Together with reference TRBV18 and TRBJ1-4, the CDR3 gives the full variable domain: NAGVMQNPRHLVRRRGQEARLRCSPMKGHSHVYWYRQLPEEGLKFMVYLQKENIIDESGMPKERFSAEFPKEGPSILRIQQVVRGDSAAYFCASSPPNGGRIEKLFFGSGTQLSVL.

This clone has just a few counts. The chain is built from TRBV11-3 and TRBJ2-7; no clear D gene. V was cut by 2 bases and J by 0 bases, with 8 bases left in between. The V gene's germline CDR1 is SGHNT and CDR2 YENEEA. This CDR3 is built from 14 residues. The CDR3 DNA is TGTGCCAGCAGCTTATACCAAAGCTCCTACGAGCAGTACTTC. Protein: CASSLYQSSYEQYF.

For this clone: Other DNA sequences in this sample translate to the same CDR3. The chain uses TRBV9 and TRBJ2-2; D remains ambiguous. The CDR3 contains 15 residues. Germline loops: CDR1 SGDLS, CDR2 YYNGEE. Trimming cost V 0 bases and J 0 bases, with 6 bases left between them. The CDR3 nucleotides read TGTGCCAGCAGCGTAGTGGGTGCGAACACCGGGGAGCTGTTTTTT. It codes for CASSVVGANTGELFF.

This clone was counted only a few times. The V and J genes are TRBV14 and TRBJ1-1; D possibly corresponds to TRBD1 (6 bases). Per germline, CDR1 SGHDN and CDR2 FVKESK. Trimming took off 4 bases at V and 0 bases at J, with 15 bases between the two ends. The CDR3 has 16 residues. CDR3 sequence reads: CASSRISRGLNTEAFF. CDR3 nucleotides: TGTGCCAGCAGCCGTATAAGCAGGGGCTTGAACACTGAAGCTTTCTTT.

J is TRBJ2-1 and V is TRBV11-2, with a tentative D call TRBD2 (5 bases). Germline lookup yields CDR1 SGHAT and CDR2 FQNNGV. The CDR3 length is 13 residues. Trimming took 5 bases from V and 6 from J, leaving 11 bases between them. This chain's CDR3 is CASSIGLFNEQFF. For the CDR3, the DNA is TGTGCCAGCAGCATCGGACTGTTCAATGAGCAGTTCTTC.

The chain combines TRBV28 with TRBJ1-1, with 10 bases aligning to TRBD1. Germline V gene lookup returns CDR1 MDHEN and CDR2 SYDVKM. CDR3 length: 14 residues. The junction had 6 bases not matched to a gene; V was cut back by 7 bases and J by 4 bases. Here the CDR3 reads CASKGDRGGTEAFF. CDR3 nucleotides: TGTGCCAGCAAGGGGGACAGGGGAGGCACTGAAGCTTTCTTT.

This chain links TRBV5-1 with TRBJ2-5; D is undetermined. The CDR3 has 13 residues. Trimming took off 5 bases at V and 4 bases at J, with 12 bases between the two ends. Germline V gene lookup returns CDR1 SGHRS and CDR2 YFSETQ. This CDR3 reads CASSLSLGETQYF. In DNA form, the CDR3 reads TGCGCCAGCAGTTTAAGCTTGGGAGAGACCCAGTACTTC.

The CDR3 region has the DNA TGTGCCAGCAGCGTAGATCTTATGGGGCCTTCACCCCTCCACTTT. It yields the protein CASSVDLMGPSPLHF. The rearrangement joins TRBV9 to TRBJ1-6; D possibly corresponds to TRBD1 (5 bases). V was cut by 0 bases and J by 9 bases, with 13 bases left in between. The length of the CDR3 is 15 residues. Per the germline V gene, CDR1 is SGDLS and CDR2 is YYNGEE.

The chain combines TRBV7-9 with TRBJ1-5; a weak D match, TRBD1 (6 bases). The CDR3 consists of 12 residues. From germline, CDR1 is SEHNR and CDR2 FQNEAQ (reference sequence). V was shortened by 4 bases and J by 16 bases, with 17 bases between the two germline ends. Here the CDR3 reads CASSSNRDVSHF. CDR3 nucleotides: TGTGCCAGCAGCTCAAACAGGGATGTTAGCCATTTT. Supplemented by reference TRBV7-9 and TRBJ1-5, the full variable domain reads DTGVSQNPRHKITKRGQNVTFRCDPISEHNRLYWYRQTLGQGPEFLTYFQNEAQLEKSRLLSDRFSAERPKGSFSTLEIQRTEQGDSAMYLCASSSNRDVSHFGDGTRLSIL.

The chain has TRBV19 and TRBJ1-3, with a weak D call TRBD1 (6 bases). Germline V lookup: CDR1 LNHDA, CDR2 SQIVND (reference sequence). V gave up 7 bases and J gave up 2 bases, with 12 bases separating them. CDR3 length: 14 residues. CDR3 in amino acids: CASTRGGTGNTIYF. CDR3 DNA: TGTGCCAGTACGAGGGGGGGTACTGGAAACACCATATATTTT.

The gene calls are TRBV19 and TRBJ2-6; D possibly matches TRBD1 or TRBD2 (5 bases each). The germline V and J ends were trimmed by 4 bases and 2 bases, with 12 bases remaining between them. CDR1 and CDR2 (germline): LNHDA, SQIVND (reference sequence). This CDR3 is built from 16 residues. CDR3 DNA sequence: TGTGCCAGTAGTACCCCCGTGGGGGCTGGGGCCAACGTCCTGACTTTC. Translating it yields CASSTPVGAGANVLTF.

The rearrangement uses TRBV7-3 and TRBJ1-1; maybe TRBD1 (5 bases). The CDR3 loop spans 14 amino acids. Trimming took off 2 bases at V and 3 bases at J, with 10 bases between the two ends. The V gene's germline CDR1 is SGHTA and CDR2 FQGTGA. As DNA, the CDR3 is TGTGCCAGCAGCTTATCCAGGGCGGACACTGAAGCTTTCTTT. Translating it yields CASSLSRADTEAFF.

The chain employs TRBV5-4 and TRBJ2-1; the D gene is possibly TRBD1 (5 bases). V was shortened by 5 bases and J by 5 bases, with 11 bases between the two germline ends. CDR1 and CDR2 from the germline V gene are SGHNT and YYREEE (reference sequence). This CDR3 is 13 amino acids long. The CDR3 bases are TGTGCCAGCAGACTGTCCAGGGACAATGAGCAGTTCTTC. Amino acids: CASRLSRDNEQFF.

The chain employs TRBV6-1 and TRBJ2-7; D unclear. From germline, CDR1 is MNHNS and CDR2 SASEGT. V was cut by 2 bases and J by 2 bases, with 10 bases left in between. CDR3 length: 14 amino acids. The CDR3 sequence: CASSEMLVPYEQYF. The CDR3 DNA reads TGTGCCAGCAGTGAAATGTTGGTCCCCTACGAGCAGTACTTC.

In its sample, this clone was seen a few times. J is TRBJ1-2 and V is TRBV25-1; TRBD1 matches 8 bases. Per the germline V gene, CDR1 is MGHDK and CDR2 is SYGVNS. This CDR3 region has 15 residues. V shed 3 bases and J 7 bases; nucleotides not matched to a gene: 10. CDR3 loop: CASSDRGRPLRGYTF. In DNA form, the CDR3 reads TGTGCCAGCAGTGACAGGGGGCGGCCGTTACGTGGCTACACCTTC.

Only a few counts were recorded for this clone. The V gene is TRBV4-3, the J gene TRBJ2-3; TRBD2 is a possible D gene (7 bases). Germline-derived CDR1 and CDR2 are LGHNA and YSLEER. This CDR3 has 17 amino acids. Trimming stripped 3 bases from V and 6 bases from J, with 22 bases between. CDR3 sequence: CASSQSAAWGGPDTQYF. CDR3 nucleotides: TGCGCCAGCAGCCAGTCGGCCGCGTGGGGGGGGCCCGATACGCAGTATTTT.

The CDR3 sequence is CSANRDIQYF. The CDR3 DNA sequence: TGCAGTGCAAACAGGGACATTCAGTACTTC. J is TRBJ2-4 and V is TRBV20-1, with D perhaps TRBD1 (6 bases). Per the germline V gene, CDR1 is DFQATT and CDR2 is SNEGSKA (reference sequence). The germline V and J ends were trimmed by 6 bases and 8 bases, with 8 bases remaining between them. The CDR3 is 10 residues long.

This sequence joins TRBV19 and TRBJ1-5, with D perhaps matching TRBD1 (5 bases). There are 15 residues in the CDR3. Looked up from germline, CDR1 is LNHDA and CDR2 is SQIVND (reference sequence). The ends were cut back, 2 bases at V and 1 base at J, with 9 bases in the middle. This chain's CDR3 is CASSIRGRSNQPQHF. The CDR3 DNA is TGTGCCAGTAGTATAAGGGGACGAAGCAATCAGCCCCAGCATTTT.

This clone was recorded a few times. The chain carries TRBV9 and TRBJ1-5; D is unresolved. This CDR3 has 14 amino acids. Trimming removed 0 bases from V and 7 bases from J, with 11 bases in between. Germline CDR1 is SGDLS and CDR2 is YYNGEE. The CDR3 sequence is CASSVDGVGQPQHF. The CDR3 DNA reads as TGTGCCAGCAGCGTAGATGGGGTTGGACAGCCCCAGCATTTT.

The V call is TRBV4-2, the J call TRBJ2-7; D may match TRBD1 or TRBD2 (6 bases each). This CDR3 is 15 amino acids long. V dropped 1 base and J dropped 4 bases, with 14 bases sitting between them. Germline lookup yields CDR1 LGHNA and CDR2 YNFKEQ. The CDR3: CASSQGGASAYEQYF. In DNA, the CDR3 is TGTGCCAGCAGCCAAGGGGGGGCGAGTGCGTACGAGCAGTACTTC.

The V call is TRBV9, the J call TRBJ1-2; the match to TRBD1 covers 7 bases. Germline lookup yields CDR1 SGDLS and CDR2 YYNGEE. The ends lost 2 bases at V and 1 base at J; junction bases unmatched: 8. This CDR3 contains 16 residues. DNA for the CDR3: TGTGCCAGCAGCGTTGGCCCGGGACAGTTTAACTATGGCTACACCTTC. Translating it yields CASSVGPGQFNYGYTF. Using reference TRBV9 and TRBJ1-2 for the parts outside the CDR3, the full variable domain is DSGVTQTPKHLITATGQRVTLRCSPRSGDLSVYWYQQSLDQGLQFLIQYYNGEERAKGNILERFSAQQFPDLHSELNLSSLELGDSALYFCASSVGPGQFNYGYTFGSGTRLTVV.

The sample holds a few counts of this clone. This chain connects TRBV19 to TRBJ2-2, with 7 nucleotides matching TRBD1. The V segment lost 5 bases and the J segment 0 bases; nucleotides outside the gene matches: 3. Germline V CDR1 and CDR2: LNHDA, SQIVND (reference sequence). The CDR3 contains 15 residues. In DNA, the CDR3 is TGTGCCAGTAGTCCTGGGACAGCGAACACCGGGGAGCTGTTTTTT. It specifies CASSPGTANTGELFF.

This clone was found a few times. The chain recombines TRBV15 with TRBJ2-7, with TRBD2 as a possible D gene (5 bases). Germline V CDR1 and CDR2: LNHNV, YYDKDF (reference sequence). The CDR3 extends over 13 amino acids. Trimming pared 1 base from V and 3 bases from J, leaving 7 bases between. This CDR3 reads CATSRVGSYEQYF. CDR3 sequence (DNA): TGTGCCACCAGCAGAGTTGGGAGCTACGAGCAGTACTTC.

The rearrangement uses TRBV7-9 and TRBJ2-7; TRBD2 is a possible D gene (6 bases). This CDR3 contains 14 residues. Germline V gives CDR1 SEHNR, CDR2 FQNEAQ (reference sequence). Trimming shortened V by 5 bases and J by 5 bases, and 16 bases separated the two germline ends. CDR3 loop: CASSTGDAGNEQYF. The CDR3 coding sequence is TGTGCCAGCAGCACGGGGGACGCGGGCAACGAGCAGTACTTC.

This chain connects TRBV28 to TRBJ1-2; maybe TRBD1 (6 bases). The CDR3 covers 14 residues. Looked up from germline, CDR1 is MDHEN and CDR2 is SYDVKM. V gave up 6 bases and J gave up 4 bases, with 15 bases separating them. This chain's CDR3 is CASRSLDRTYGYTF. As DNA, the CDR3 is TGTGCCAGCAGATCTCTCGACAGGACCTATGGCTACACCTTC.